The 28 T cell receptor beta chains presented below share a single source sample, sequenced in a study of T cell responses to AZD1222 COVID-19 vaccine. TCRdb's table, derived via immunoSEQ multiplex PCR, lists solely in-frame clones and lacks some. The top ten clones hold approximately 7.4% of a sample with around 67,000 clones, roughly 84% of them seen once. The source was peripheral blood, collected on day 0 of AZD1222 vaccination. These receptors were taken from an adult in good health.

The chain uses TRBV4-2 and TRBJ2-2; D unresolved. The ends were cut back, 4 bases at V and 5 bases at J, with 11 bases in the middle. The CDR3 is 14 amino acids. CDR1 is LGHNA, CDR2 YNFKEQ, per germline. CDR3 DNA: TGTGCCAGCAGCCCACCGACCCGGACCGGGGAGCTGTTTTTT. As protein: CASSPPTRTGELFF.

This sequence joins TRBV27 and TRBJ1-5, with a tentative D call TRBD1 (6 bases). The V and J ends lost 6 bases and 2 bases respectively, with 17 bases between them. Per the germline V gene, CDR1 is MNHEY and CDR2 is SMNVEV (reference sequence). There are 16 residues in the CDR3. As DNA, the CDR3 is TGTGCCAGCAGCTGGGGGTCGGGGGGCGGCAATCAGCCCCAGCATTTT. It specifies CASSWGSGGGNQPQHF.

The V and J genes are TRBV2 and TRBJ1-5; D remains unclear. V lost 6 bases and J 4 bases, leaving 7 bases between the germline ends. CDR1 is SNHLY and CDR2 is FYNNEI in the germline V gene. This CDR3 has 12 amino acids. CDR3 DNA: TGTGCCAGCAGCATTGATAATCAGCCCCAGCATTTT. Translated: CASSIDNQPQHF. Full variable domain (rest looked up from reference TRBV2 and TRBJ1-5): EPEVTQTPSHQVTQMGQEVILRCVPISNHLYFYWYRQILGQKVEFLVSFYNNEISEKSEIFDDQFSVERPDGSNFTLKIRSTKLEDSAMYFCASSIDNQPQHFGDGTRLSIL.

J is TRBJ2-7 and V is TRBV5-4, with D perhaps TRBD1 (6 bases). The V end was cut by 4 bases, the J end by 5 bases, with 13 bases between. The germline CDR1 and CDR2 sequences are SGHNT and YYREEE (reference sequence). The length of the CDR3 is 13 residues. CDR3 residues: CASSPAGADEQYF. CDR3 DNA: TGTGCCAGCAGCCCCGCAGGGGCCGACGAGCAGTACTTC.

This CDR3 reads CASSYLIRDRTYEQYF. DNA for the CDR3: TGTGCCAGCAGCTACCTGATCCGGGACAGGACCTACGAGCAGTACTTC. The V call is TRBV7-9, the J call TRBJ2-7, with 8 positions matching TRBD1. The J segment lost 2 bases and the V segment lost 4 bases, leaving 10 bases of the junction unmatched. Germline assignment: CDR1 SEHNR and CDR2 FQNEAQ (reference sequence). The CDR3 runs to 16 residues.

The chain recombines TRBV23-1 with TRBJ2-3; the D gene could be TRBD1 or TRBD2 (5 bases each). TRBV23-1 is an open reading frame whose function is uncertain. CDR3 size: 15 residues. V was pared by 0 bases and J by 5 bases, with 12 bases between. The CDR3 is CASSQSGRVVDTQYF. The CDR3 coding sequence is TGCGCCAGCAGTCAATCGGGACGGGTGGTAGATACGCAGTATTTT.

The gene calls are TRBV29-1 and TRBJ1-2; D unresolved. Germline V lookup: CDR1 SQVTM, CDR2 ANQGSEA. The CDR3 length is 11 residues. V gave up 3 bases and J gave up 7 bases, with 9 bases separating them. CDR3 loop: CSVERVSGYTF. Here the CDR3 DNA reads TGCAGCGTTGAGCGAGTAAGTGGCTACACCTTC. The full variable domain, in which reference TRBV29-1 and TRBJ1-2 provide the parts outside the CDR3, is SAVISQKPSRDICQRGTSLTIQCQVDSQVTMMFWYRQQPGQSLTLIATANQGSEATYESGFVIDKFPISRPNLTFSTLTVSNMSPEDSSIYLCSVERVSGYTFGSGTRLTVV.

The sample holds one count of this clone. This sequence joins TRBV7-9 and TRBJ2-1; tentative D call: TRBD1 (6 bases). Trimming pared 1 base from V and 7 bases from J, leaving 8 bases between. The V gene's germline CDR1 is SEHNR and CDR2 FQNEAQ (reference sequence). This CDR3 region has 13 residues. For the CDR3, the DNA is TGTGCCAGCAGCTTAGGGGGGCGGAATGAGCAGTTCTTC. Translated: CASSLGGRNEQFF. The complete variable domain, with remaining parts taken from reference TRBV7-9 and TRBJ2-1, reads DTGVSQNPRHKITKRGQNVTFRCDPISEHNRLYWYRQTLGQGPEFLTYFQNEAQLEKSRLLSDRFSAERPKGSFSTLEIQRTEQGDSAMYLCASSLGGRNEQFFGPGTRLTVL.

This clone has only a few counts. The chain joins TRBV6-6 to TRBJ1-5; D is possibly TRBD1 (5 bases). The V and J ends lost 5 bases and 4 bases respectively, with 21 bases between them. The CDR3 has 17 residues. Germline V gene data show CDR1 as MNHNY and CDR2 as SVGAGI (reference sequence). CDR3 coding DNA: TGTGCCAGCAGTCCTCGGGACGGCCTAAGTCGGAATCAGCCCCAGCATTTT. It translates to CASSPRDGLSRNQPQHF.

The genes are TRBV3-1 (or the pseudogene TRBV3-2) and TRBJ2-7; a weak D match, TRBD1 (6 bases). Germline lookup yields CDR1 LGHDT and CDR2 YNNKEL (reference sequence). CDR3 size: 18 residues. Between the trimmed V and J ends, which lost 1 base and 0 bases, there was a span of 19 bases. For the CDR3, the DNA is TGTGCCAGCAGCCAAGGGACCCTACAGGGCGTAAGCTCCTACGAGCAGTACTTC. It is translated as CASSQGTLQGVSSYEQYF.

The rearrangement uses TRBV10-3 and TRBJ2-2; 9 nucleotides match TRBD2. This CDR3 has 17 amino acids. In germline, CDR1 is ENHRY, CDR2 SYGVKD. V shed 2 bases, J shed 2 bases, and the junction held 6 bases outside the gene matches. The CDR3 DNA reads TGTGCCATCAGTGAGGGGTTAGCGGGGGTTAACACCGGGGAGCTGTTTTTT. This encodes CAISEGLAGVNTGELFF.

This clone has a handful of counts. The J gene is TRBJ2-7, the V gene TRBV12-3 or TRBV12-4; D remains unclear. The CDR3 has 13 amino acids. V was clipped by 2 bases and J by 2 bases, with 7 bases between them. CDR3 protein: CASSLIETYEQYF. CDR3 nucleotide sequence: TGTGCCAGCAGTTTAATAGAAACCTACGAGCAGTACTTC.

The CDR3 coding sequence is TGTGCCAGCAGTTTAGACGGCTACCAAGAGACCCAGTACTTC. It translates to CASSLDGYQETQYF. The chain couples TRBV27 to TRBJ2-5; no reliable D call. V was trimmed by 2 bases and J by 0 bases, leaving 7 bases between them. CDR1 is MNHEY, CDR2 SMNVEV, per germline (reference sequence). The CDR3 spans 14 residues.

This CDR3 is CASSEYHRPALPRQETQYF. The CDR3 bases are TGTGCCAGCAGTGAATACCACCGTCCTGCGCTGCCCCGCCAAGAGACCCAGTACTTC. This chain joins TRBV6-1 and TRBJ2-5; no definite D call. The CDR3 consists of 19 residues. Trimming shortened V by 2 bases and J by 1 base, and 23 bases separated the two germline ends. Germline CDR1 reads MNHNS; CDR2 reads SASEGT.

CDR3 coding DNA: TGTGCCAGCAGCAAAGGTCGGAGGAGGAATCAGCCCCAGCATTTT. Protein sequence: CASSKGRRRNQPQHF. The chain has TRBV21-1 and TRBJ1-5. TRBV21-1 represents a pseudogene. This CDR3 contains 15 residues.

CDR3 nucleotide sequence: TGCAGCGTTGAAGAGGGGTACGAGCAGTACTTC. This gives the protein CSVEEGYEQYF. This chain connects TRBV29-1 to TRBJ2-7, with D unresolved. The CDR3 spans 11 residues. The V gene lost 0 bases and the J gene lost 4 bases, with 4 bases spanning the gap. Germline CDR1 is SQVTM and CDR2 is ANQGSEA.

The chain uses TRBV4-3 and TRBJ2-7; TRBD2 is a possible D gene (7 bases). Germline V gene lookup returns CDR1 LGHNA and CDR2 YSLEER. The V end lost 1 base, the J end lost 7 bases, and 17 bases lay between the germline ends. CDR3 length: 15 amino acids. The CDR3 loop is CASSQVAAGALEQYF. In DNA, the CDR3 is TGCGCCAGCAGCCAAGTTGCGGCGGGGGCTTTGGAGCAGTACTTC.

The chain links TRBV24-1 to TRBJ2-7; D could derive from TRBD1 or TRBD2 (5 bases each). Germline V gene data show CDR1 as KGHDR and CDR2 as SFDVKD. V lost 5 bases, J lost 6 bases, and 16 bases lay in between. CDR3 length equals 14 residues. The CDR3 DNA is TGTGCCACCAGTGGGCCAGGGAGCTCCAGCGAGCAGTACTTC. Its protein product is CATSGPGSSSEQYF.

This chain links TRBV5-1 with TRBJ2-6; possible D gene TRBD2, 6 bases. CDR1 is SGHRS, CDR2 YFSETQ, per germline. This CDR3 contains 18 residues. V gave up 1 base and J gave up 2 bases, with 16 bases separating them. The CDR3 bases are TGCGCCAGCAGCTTGAACAGGAGGGAAACGGCTGGGGCCAACGTCCTGACTTTC. This translates into CASSLNRRETAGANVLTF.

In this sample, this clone turned up a few times. The chain uses TRBV4-1 and TRBJ1-1; 7 positions agree with TRBD1. The CDR3 extends over 15 amino acids. The junction had 13 bases not matched to a gene; V was cut back by 6 bases and J by 6 bases. Germline CDR1 reads MGHRA; CDR2 reads YSYEKL. CDR3 residues: CASRGGVGGNPEAFF. In nucleotides, the CDR3 is TGCGCCAGCAGAGGGGGCGTCGGTGGAAACCCTGAAGCTTTCTTT.

The rearrangement links TRBV27 to TRBJ2-1; 8 bases map to TRBD1. After removal of 6 bases from V and 6 bases from J, the junction contained 13 bases not matched to a gene. Germline CDR1 and CDR2: MNHEY and SMNVEV (reference sequence). The CDR3 is 16 residues long. The CDR3 DNA reads as TGTGCCAGCAGCAGCCCCGGACAGGGTCGTAGCAATGAGCAGTTCTTC. Its translation is CASSSPGQGRSNEQFF.

The rearrangement uses TRBV28 and TRBJ1-4; D is unresolved. This CDR3 spans 12 amino acids. CDR1 is MDHEN and CDR2 is SYDVKM in the germline V gene. Trimming pared 6 bases from V and 4 bases from J, leaving 6 bases between. The CDR3 reads CASSPFNEKLFF. The CDR3 DNA is TGTGCCAGCAGCCCCTTTAATGAAAAACTGTTTTTT.

The chain is built from TRBV20-1 and TRBJ2-7, with TRBD2 matching over 8 bases. Germline loops: CDR1 DFQATT, CDR2 SNEGSKA (reference sequence). The V gene end was trimmed by 3 bases and the J gene end by 1 base; junction bases not matched to a gene: 5. CDR3 length: 14 residues. CDR3 sequence reads: CSASGSGESYEQYF. As DNA, the CDR3 is TGCAGTGCTAGTGGTAGCGGGGAATCCTACGAGCAGTACTTC.

The chain employs TRBV5-3 and TRBJ1-4; D unclear. TRBV5-3 belongs to the ORF category, with a function that is uncertain. Between the trimmed V and J ends, which lost 4 bases and 0 bases, there was a span of 13 bases. The CDR3 runs 16 residues. CDR3 amino acids: CARSPPGPATNEKLFF. DNA of the CDR3: TGTGCCAGAAGCCCCCCCGGCCCCGCAACTAATGAAAAACTGTTTTTT.

The chain carries TRBV6-1 and TRBJ1-5, with 7 bases matching TRBD1. V shed 1 base, J shed 9 bases, and the junction held 15 bases outside the gene matches. The germline V gene encodes CDR1 MNHNS and CDR2 SASEGT. The CDR3 extends over 17 amino acids. CDR3 residues: CASSEVGGRGLVGPQHF. In DNA, the CDR3 is TGTGCCAGCAGTGAAGTAGGGGGCAGGGGCCTCGTGGGGCCCCAGCATTTT.

A single count supports this clone. The gene calls are TRBV7-8 and TRBJ1-6, with D tentatively TRBD1 (6 bases). Looked up from germline, CDR1 is SGHVS and CDR2 is FQNEAQ. The CDR3 has 16 residues. V was shortened by 7 bases and J by 9 bases, with 22 bases between the two germline ends. CDR3 nucleotide sequence: TGTGCCAGCACCCTTGGAAGGGGACACCTTCGTTCACCCCTCCACTTT. It yields the protein CASTLGRGHLRSPLHF.

This clone was recorded only once. The J gene is TRBJ2-7, the V gene TRBV12-5; 9 positions match TRBD1. This CDR3 region has 16 residues. V lost 3 bases to trimming and J lost 5 bases; unmatched junction nucleotides: 11. Germline CDR1 is LGHNT and CDR2 is FRNRAP. The CDR3 DNA follows: TGTGCTAGTGGTTTTGCCCCGGGACAGGGACGGGACGAGCAGTACTTC. This translates into CASGFAPGQGRDEQYF.

The chain carries TRBV19 and TRBJ2-1; TRBD1 matches 10 bases. Germline trimming cut 4 bases from V and 7 bases from J; bases unmatched to any gene: 16. The CDR3 sequence is 18 residues long. The germline V gene encodes CDR1 LNHDA and CDR2 SQIVND (reference sequence). CDR3 region: CASSTGTGVSRRENEQFF. The CDR3, as DNA: TGTGCCAGTAGTACCGGGACAGGGGTTTCCCGACGCGAGAATGAGCAGTTCTTC. Full variable domain (remainder filled in from reference TRBV19 and TRBJ2-1): DGGITQSPKYLFRKEGQNVTLSCEQNLNHDAMYWYRQDPGQGLRLIYYSQIVNDFQKGDIAEGYSVSREKKESFPLTVTSAQKNPTAFYLCASSTGTGVSRRENEQFFGPGTRLTVL.